The clone carrying this T cell receptor beta chain has a handful of counts. What it binds is not known. This sample stems from a study of response to subunit inactivated influenza vaccine. Study findings and constraints: Authors suggested seasonal influenza vaccinations each recruit few new T cells.

TCRdb called the RT-PCR reads again in MiXCR, with one record for every CDR3 protein. Of 550,000 to 800,000 distinct CDR3 sequences in the sample, 15% to 17% were seen once. There are 14 residues in the CDR3. Germline V gene lookup returns CDR1 SGHKS and CDR2 YYEKEE (reference sequence). The ends lost 4 bases at V and 7 bases at J; junction bases unmatched: 8. The chain is built from TRBV5-5 and TRBJ1-2; 9 nucleotides align to TRBD1. This material consisted of PBMCs from blood, taken about 11 days after vaccination. This clonotype was sampled from a man aged 45-65 years who received an inactivated influenza vaccine. In DNA, the CDR3 is TGTGCCAGCAGCCATAACAGGGGGCTCGCTGGCTACACCTTC. Encoded protein: CASSHNRGLAGYTF.